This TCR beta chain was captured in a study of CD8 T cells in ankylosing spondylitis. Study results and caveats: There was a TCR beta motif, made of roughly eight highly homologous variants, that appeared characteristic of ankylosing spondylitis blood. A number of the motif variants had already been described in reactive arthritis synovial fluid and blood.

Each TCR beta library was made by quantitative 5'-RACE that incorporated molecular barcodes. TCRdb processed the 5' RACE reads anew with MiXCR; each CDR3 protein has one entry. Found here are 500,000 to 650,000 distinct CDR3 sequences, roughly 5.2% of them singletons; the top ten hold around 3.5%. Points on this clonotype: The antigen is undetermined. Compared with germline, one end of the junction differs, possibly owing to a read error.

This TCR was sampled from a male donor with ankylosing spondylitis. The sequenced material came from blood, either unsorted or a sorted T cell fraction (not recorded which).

The CDR3 DNA sequence: TGTGCTAGCAACCCCATTGGGTACAGGGACAATCAGCCCCAGCATTTT. It codes for CASNPIGYRDNQPQHF. V is TRBV7-7 and J is TRBJ1-5; D possibly corresponds to TRBD1 (6 bases). CDR3 length: 16 residues. In germline, CDR1 is SSHAT, CDR2 FNYEAQ (reference sequence). Filled out from reference TRBV7-7 and TRBJ1-5, the complete variable domain reads GAGVSQSPRYKVTKRGQDVTLRCDPISSHATLYWYQQALGQGPEFLTYFNYEAQPDKSGLPSDRFSAERPEGSISTLTIQRTEQRDSAMYRCASNPIGYRDNQPQHFGDGTRLSIL.